One and the same sample provided the 21 T cell receptor beta chains below, sequenced in a study of T cell responses to AZD1222 COVID-19 vaccine. The protocol was immunoSEQ multiplex PCR, while the TCRdb copy is restricted to in-frame clones and leaves out a portion. Of about 130,000 clones listed, 86% are singletons. The material sequenced was peripheral blood, taken on day 0 of AZD1222 vaccination. The receptor set was obtained from an adult in good health.

The rearrangement links TRBV29-1 to TRBJ2-1; D is unresolved. V shed 5 bases and J shed 3 bases, with 8 bases lying between them. Germline values: CDR1 SQVTM, CDR2 ANQGSEA. The CDR3 spans 12 residues. The CDR3 DNA sequence: TGCAGCGTTTCACAGAGCTACAATGAGCAGTTCTTC. Protein product: CSVSQSYNEQFF.

This chain joins TRBV7-3 and TRBJ2-4; no clear D gene. This CDR3 contains 12 residues. The germline V gene has CDR1 SGHTA and CDR2 FQGTGA. V was shortened by 9 bases and J by 0 bases, with 6 bases between the two germline ends. CDR3 in amino acids: CARRLAKNIQYF. As DNA, the CDR3 is TGTGCCAGAAGACTAGCCAAAAACATTCAGTACTTC.

The rearrangement joins TRBV5-4 to TRBJ2-3; possibly TRBD2 for D (6 bases). Germline loops: CDR1 SGHNT, CDR2 YYREEE (reference sequence). The length of the CDR3 is 15 residues. Trimming removed 5 bases at V and 1 base at J, with 14 bases between. This chain's CDR3 is CASRPTGERTDTQYF. As DNA, the CDR3 is TGTGCCAGCAGACCGACGGGGGAGCGCACAGATACGCAGTATTTT.

The CDR3 loop reads CASSKAGGRDGRNTEAFF. DNA for the CDR3: TGTGCCAGCAGCAAAGCGGGCGGAAGGGATGGTAGGAACACTGAAGCTTTCTTT. V usage is TRBV21-1 and J usage is TRBJ1-1. TRBV21-1 is tagged as a pseudogene. The CDR3 is made up of 18 amino acids.

V is TRBV30 and J is TRBJ1-3; tentatively, D is TRBD1 (5 bases). This CDR3 contains 14 residues. Germline assignment: CDR1 GTSNPN and CDR2 SVGIG (reference sequence). V dropped 5 bases and J dropped 0 bases, with 11 bases sitting between them. The CDR3 sequence is CAWRRALSGNTIYF. DNA of the CDR3: TGTGCCTGGCGCAGGGCCCTCTCTGGAAACACCATATATTTT.

This chain connects TRBV6-5 to TRBJ2-7; the match to TRBD2 covers 10 bases. Germline V lookup: CDR1 MNHEY, CDR2 SVGAGI. V lost 10 bases to trimming and J lost 7 bases; unmatched junction nucleotides: 10. The CDR3 totals 13 residues. CDR3 DNA sequence: TGTGCCACTAGCGGGAGTGTCTTTTCAGAGCAGTACTTC. This encodes CATSGSVFSEQYF.

The chain employs TRBV24-1 and TRBJ2-7, with D tentatively TRBD1 or TRBD2 (6 bases each). CDR1 KGHDR and CDR2 SFDVKD come from the germline V gene. CDR3 length equals 14 residues. The V end was cut by 4 bases, the J end by 2 bases, with 11 bases between. The CDR3 region is CATSETGRTYEQYF. CDR3 bases: TGTGCCACCAGTGAAACAGGGAGGACCTACGAGCAGTACTTC.

V usage is TRBV7-2 and J usage is TRBJ1-5; D is unclear. The germline gives CDR1 SGHTA, CDR2 FQGNSA. V lost 1 base and J 7 bases, leaving 5 bases between the germline ends. The CDR3 runs 12 residues. DNA of the CDR3: TGTGCCAGCAGCTTAGGAGGCCAGCCCCAGCATTTT. This codes for CASSLGGQPQHF.

The genes are TRBV6-5 and TRBJ2-4, with 8 bases fitting TRBD2. CDR1 and CDR2 from the germline V gene are MNHEY and SVGAGI. The length of the CDR3 is 14 residues. Trimming cost V 5 bases and J 8 bases; bases outside gene matches: 8. CDR3 in amino acids: CASSPGTRYHIQYF. CDR3 DNA sequence: TGTGCCAGCAGTCCCGGGACTAGGTACCACATTCAGTACTTC.

The chain uses TRBV19 and TRBJ1-4, with TRBD1 identical over 8 bases. This CDR3 spans 14 amino acids. The V and J ends lost 7 bases and 6 bases, in that order; junction bases with no gene match: 7. Germline CDR1 reads LNHDA; CDR2 reads SQIVND (reference sequence). Here the CDR3 reads CASNGQGDHEKLFF. The CDR3 region has the DNA TGTGCCAGTAACGGACAGGGTGATCATGAAAAACTGTTTTTT. Combining the CDR3 with reference TRBV19 and TRBJ1-4 gives the whole variable domain DGGITQSPKYLFRKEGQNVTLSCEQNLNHDAMYWYRQDPGQGLRLIYYSQIVNDFQKGDIAEGYSVSREKKESFPLTVTSAQKNPTAFYLCASNGQGDHEKLFFGSGTQLSVL.

The sample holds one count of this clone. The chain combines TRBV5-1 with TRBJ1-1; TRBD1 matches 9 bases. CDR1 is SGHRS and CDR2 is YFSETQ in the germline V gene. The V and J ends lost 2 bases and 4 bases, in that order; junction bases with no gene match: 6. The CDR3 is 15 amino acids. In nucleotides, the CDR3 is TGCGCCAGCAGCTTAACAGGGGGCAGAGGCACTGAAGCTTTCTTT. It codes for CASSLTGGRGTEAFF.

The CDR3 sequence: CASSPAPGGNTEAFF. The CDR3 bases are TGTGCCAGCTCACCAGCTCCGGGGGGGAACACTGAAGCTTTCTTT. The chain carries TRBV18 and TRBJ1-1, with D perhaps matching TRBD1 (5 bases). The CDR3 totals 15 residues. The V end lost 2 bases, the J end lost 1 base, and 11 bases lay between the germline ends. Germline V lookup: CDR1 KGHSH, CDR2 LQKENI.

The chain recombines TRBV5-4 with TRBJ1-3; tentatively, D is TRBD1 (5 bases). CDR1 and CDR2 (germline): SGHNT, YYREEE (reference sequence). With 0 bases removed from V and 4 bases from J, the gap between germline ends came to 11 bases. The CDR3 contains 15 residues. Here the CDR3 reads CASSLAGGTGNTIYF. The CDR3 region has the DNA TGTGCCAGCAGCTTGGCCGGGGGTACGGGAAACACCATATATTTT.

The V gene is TRBV19, the J gene TRBJ1-1; TRBD1 agrees at 8 bases. Germline V CDR1 and CDR2: LNHDA, SQIVND (reference sequence). The CDR3 loop spans 13 amino acids. V lost 4 bases to trimming and J lost 8 bases; unmatched junction nucleotides: 6. The CDR3 region is CASSKHWDREAFF. CDR3 nucleotide sequence: TGTGCCAGTAGTAAACATTGGGACAGGGAAGCTTTCTTT.

The rearrangement links TRBV4-1 to TRBJ2-1; TRBD2 agrees at 8 bases. The V and J ends lost 5 bases and 8 bases, in that order; junction bases with no gene match: 17. The germline gives CDR1 MGHRA, CDR2 YSYEKL. The CDR3 sequence is 17 residues long. The CDR3 is CASSKKSVGGGRDEQFF. Here the CDR3 DNA reads TGCGCCAGCAGCAAAAAAAGCGTCGGGGGGGGCAGGGATGAGCAGTTCTTC.

The chain couples TRBV28 to TRBJ2-2; 11 bases match TRBD1. J gave up 5 bases and V 9 bases, and 8 bases lay outside the gene matches. Germline CDR1 and CDR2: MDHEN and SYDVKM. The CDR3 spans 15 residues. CDR3 residues: CASNHRDRGTGELFF. The CDR3 coding sequence is TGTGCCAGTAATCACCGGGACAGGGGGACCGGGGAGCTGTTTTTT.

The V call is TRBV5-4, the J call TRBJ2-5, with 10 bases matching TRBD1. Germline CDR1 SGHNT, CDR2 YYREEE (reference sequence). Trimming cost V 5 bases and J 3 bases; bases outside gene matches: 7. This CDR3 region has 15 residues. Here the CDR3 DNA reads TGTGCCAGCAGTTCTACGACAGGGGGCGAAGAGACCCAGTACTTC. This gives the protein CASSSTTGGEETQYF.

V is TRBV19 and J is TRBJ1-4, with D unresolved. CDR3 length: 13 amino acids. Germline CDR1 LNHDA, CDR2 SQIVND (reference sequence). With 9 bases removed from V and 0 bases from J, the gap between germline ends came to 8 bases. DNA for the CDR3: TGTGCCAGCGGACGGGCAACTAATGAAAAACTGTTTTTT. Its protein is CASGRATNEKLFF. Together with reference TRBV19 and TRBJ1-4, the CDR3 gives the full variable domain: DGGITQSPKYLFRKEGQNVTLSCEQNLNHDAMYWYRQDPGQGLRLIYYSQIVNDFQKGDIAEGYSVSREKKESFPLTVTSAQKNPTAFYLCASGRATNEKLFFGSGTQLSVL.

The chain has TRBV28 and TRBJ1-5; no clear D. There are 14 residues in the CDR3. V lost 5 bases and J lost 0, with 8 bases in between. Germline CDR1 is MDHEN and CDR2 is SYDVKM. CDR3 sequence reads: CASSPTSSNQPQHF. DNA for the CDR3: TGTGCCAGCAGTCCCACCAGTAGCAATCAGCCCCAGCATTTT. The whole variable domain, remainder taken from reference TRBV28 and TRBJ1-5, is DVKVTQSSRYLVKRTGEKVFLECVQDMDHENMFWYRQDPGLGLRLIYFSYDVKMKEKGDIPEGYSVSREKKERFSLILESASTNQTSMYLCASSPTSSNQPQHFGDGTRLSIL.

This chain connects TRBV20-1 to TRBJ2-5; D is tentatively TRBD1 or TRBD2 (5 bases each). V lost 3 bases and J lost 1, with 9 bases in between. The germline V gene encodes CDR1 DFQATT and CDR2 SNEGSKA (reference sequence). The length of the CDR3 is 13 residues. Written as DNA, the CDR3 is TGCAGTGCTAGTTTGGGGGTCCAAGAGACCCAGTACTTC. Protein product: CSASLGVQETQYF.

V and J are TRBV27 and TRBJ2-6, with D maybe TRBD1 (6 bases). Germline V gene data show CDR1 as MNHEY and CDR2 as SMNVEV (reference sequence). The CDR3 is 18 residues long. V dropped 0 bases and J dropped 4 bases, with 16 bases sitting between them. The CDR3 loop is CASSLSRFQGHGANVLTF. CDR3 bases: TGTGCCAGCAGTTTATCAAGATTTCAGGGACACGGGGCCAACGTCCTGACTTTC.